Presented here are 27 T cell receptor beta chains from one specimen sequenced in a study of OX40 agonist ivuxolimab in advanced cancers. This table comes from immunoSEQ multiplex PCR, and its TCRdb copy is limited to in-frame clones, with some not included. Here the sample spans more than 65,000 clones, approximately 85% being singletons. The sequenced sample was CD4+ or CD8+ T cells sorted from blood, obtained in a trial of the OX40 agonist ivuxolimab. The receptor set was obtained from an adult with an advanced solid tumor such as melanoma, head and neck, liver or kidney cancer.

The CDR3 nucleotides read TGTGCCAGTAGTGTGAGCTGGCAGGGGGCCTACAATGAGCAGTTCTTC. Amino acid sequence: CASSVSWQGAYNEQFF. The gene calls are TRBV19 and TRBJ2-1; 7 bases match TRBD1. With 5 bases clipped from V and 2 bases from J, the junction kept 9 bases outside the gene matches. Germline values: CDR1 LNHDA, CDR2 SQIVND (reference sequence). The CDR3 spans 16 residues.

The genes are TRBV11-2 and TRBJ1-4; D might be TRBD1 (5 bases). The CDR3 runs to 14 residues. From germline, CDR1 is SGHAT and CDR2 FQNNGV. V was clipped by 5 bases and J by 6 bases, with 13 bases between them. The CDR3 coding sequence is TGTGCCAGCAGCCCAGGGACGAGGGATGAAAAACTGTTTTTT. As protein: CASSPGTRDEKLFF.

In this sample, this clone turned up a few times. The V gene is TRBV6-5, the J gene TRBJ2-3, with TRBD1 as a possible D gene (6 bases). The CDR3 runs 14 residues. In germline, CDR1 is MNHEY, CDR2 SVGAGI. V dropped 8 bases and J dropped 0 bases, with 12 bases sitting between them. The CDR3 is CASSDRWSTDTQYF. Written as DNA, the CDR3 is TGTGCCAGCTCCGACAGGTGGAGCACAGATACGCAGTATTTT.

There are a few counts of this clone. The chain couples TRBV5-1 to TRBJ2-3; perhaps TRBD2 as D (6 bases). The CDR3 is made up of 17 amino acids. CDR1 and CDR2 (germline): SGHRS, YFSETQ. V gave up 0 bases and J gave up 3 bases, with 17 bases separating them. The CDR3 region has the DNA TGCGCCAGCAGCTTGGCCCCCGGGAGTGAAAGGACAGATACGCAGTATTTT. This codes for CASSLAPGSERTDTQYF.

The chain links TRBV5-8 to TRBJ2-5, with D unresolved. This CDR3 has 14 residues. Germline CDR1 is SGHTS and CDR2 is YDEGEE. The V gene lost 1 base and the J gene lost 4 bases, with 11 bases spanning the gap. Written as DNA, the CDR3 is TGTGCCAGCAGCTTGCGTGGCCTGGGAGAGACCCAGTACTTC. Amino acid sequence: CASSLRGLGETQYF. The complete variable domain, with remaining parts taken from reference TRBV5-8 and TRBJ2-5, reads EAGVTQSPTHLIKTRGQQATLRCSPISGHTSVYWYQQALGLGLQFLLWYDEGEERNRGNFPPRFSGRQFPNYSSELNVNALELEDSALYLCASSLRGLGETQYFGPGTRLLVL.

The V call is TRBV5-4, the J call TRBJ2-3; no clear D. CDR3 size: 15 residues. Germline V gene lookup returns CDR1 SGHNT and CDR2 YYREEE (reference sequence). V gave up 1 base and J gave up 0 bases, with 9 bases separating them. The CDR3 nucleotides are TGTGCCAGCAGCTTGTCGCAAGCTAGCACAGATACGCAGTATTTT. Its translation is CASSLSQASTDTQYF.

V usage is TRBV4-2 and J usage is TRBJ1-1; D call uncertain. Trimming shortened V by 1 base and J by 7 bases, and 22 bases separated the two germline ends. Germline CDR1 LGHNA, CDR2 YNFKEQ. The CDR3 spans 17 residues. The CDR3 sequence is CASSQVLSSAGVDEAFF. The CDR3 DNA is TGTGCCAGCAGCCAAGTGCTCTCATCGGCAGGAGTCGATGAAGCTTTCTTT.

This clone has just one count. The chain employs TRBV5-1 and TRBJ1-1; maybe TRBD1 (5 bases). V dropped 4 bases and J dropped 5 bases, with 18 bases sitting between them. The CDR3 is made up of 15 amino acids. Germline V gene data show CDR1 as SGHRS and CDR2 as YFSETQ. CDR3 residues: CASSPGSQGVTEAFF. The CDR3 bases are TGCGCCAGCAGCCCTGGCAGTCAGGGAGTTACTGAAGCTTTCTTT.

The chain links TRBV6-5 to TRBJ2-1; D not resolved. The CDR3 is made up of 14 amino acids. Germline V gene lookup returns CDR1 MNHEY and CDR2 SVGAGI. With 2 bases removed from V and 3 bases from J, the gap between germline ends came to 8 bases. CDR3 in DNA: TGTGCCAGCAGTTACAGCCCCCGCTACAATGAGCAGTTCTTC. Its protein product is CASSYSPRYNEQFF.

V and J are TRBV7-9 and TRBJ1-1, with 9 positions matching TRBD1. CDR1 and CDR2 from the germline V gene are SEHNR and FQNEAQ (reference sequence). This CDR3 region has 12 residues. V shed 1 base and J 10 bases; nucleotides not matched to a gene: 1. The CDR3 DNA is TGTGCCAGCAGCTTAGGGACAGGGGTAGCTTTCTTT. Its translation: CASSLGTGVAFF.

The CDR3 loop is CASSLGGAAEKLFF. The CDR3 DNA reads as TGTGCCAGCAGTTTGGGAGGAGCGGCCGAAAAACTGTTTTTT. V usage is TRBV28 and J usage is TRBJ1-4; D is undetermined. Germline assignment: CDR1 MDHEN and CDR2 SYDVKM. Between the trimmed V and J ends, which lost 3 bases and 8 bases, there was a span of 13 bases. The CDR3 extends over 14 amino acids.

As concerns this clone: The same CDR3 arises from other DNA sequences in this sample as well. The chain has TRBV4-1 and TRBJ2-7; D perhaps matches TRBD1 (5 bases). Trimming cost V 1 base and J 2 bases, with 15 bases left between them. The germline gives CDR1 MGHRA, CDR2 YSYEKL. This CDR3 region has 16 residues. The CDR3 here is CASSQALTVPPYEQYF. CDR3 DNA: TGCGCCAGCAGCCAAGCGTTGACAGTGCCTCCCTACGAGCAGTACTTC.

The chain couples TRBV28 to TRBJ1-4, with 8 bases fitting TRBD1. This CDR3 spans 14 amino acids. Trimming at V came to 4 bases and at J to 4 bases, leaving 2 bases not matched to a gene. Germline V gene sequence: CDR1 MDHEN, CDR2 SYDVKM. CDR3 sequence reads: CASSSDRVNEKLFF. CDR3 sequence (DNA): TGTGCCAGCAGTTCGGACAGGGTTAATGAAAAACTGTTTTTT.

This rearrangement joins TRBV6-5 to TRBJ1-1; tentatively, D is TRBD1 (5 bases). Germline V gene sequence: CDR1 MNHEY, CDR2 SVGAGI. This CDR3 contains 13 residues. Trimming took 8 bases from V and 8 from J, leaving 18 bases between them. CDR3 nucleotides: TGTGCCAGCTGTATTCGCGGCGGACAAGAAGCTTTCTTT. This encodes CASCIRGGQEAFF.

V usage is TRBV4-2 and J usage is TRBJ2-3; the match to TRBD1 covers 7 bases. In germline, CDR1 is LGHNA, CDR2 YNFKEQ. The CDR3 sequence is 18 residues long. Trimming removed 0 bases from V and 1 base from J; junction bases left unmatched: 10. DNA of the CDR3: TGTGCCAGCAGCCAAGATACTCCGAGACAGGGTCGCACAGATACGCAGTATTTT. It yields the protein CASSQDTPRQGRTDTQYF.

The V and J genes are TRBV15 and TRBJ2-3; 12 bases align to TRBD2. Germline V gives CDR1 LNHNV, CDR2 YYDKDF (reference sequence). Trimming removed 3 bases from V and 7 bases from J; junction bases left unmatched: 2. The CDR3 has 14 residues. The CDR3 here is CATSRGLAGNTQYF. The CDR3 DNA follows: TGTGCCACCAGCAGGGGACTAGCGGGCAATACGCAGTATTTT.

The chain combines TRBV11-2 with TRBJ2-2; 12 positions agree with TRBD2. Trimming took 5 bases from V and 7 from J; bases not matched to a gene: 8. The CDR3 is 16 residues long. CDR1 is SGHAT, CDR2 FQNNGV, per germline. CDR3 amino acids: CASSPRLAGEGGELFF. As DNA, the CDR3 is TGTGCCAGCAGCCCAAGACTAGCGGGAGAGGGCGGGGAGCTGTTTTTT.

This clone is a singleton in its sample. This chain joins TRBV6-4 and TRBJ2-4; 9 bases align to TRBD1. The V segment lost 0 bases and the J segment 9 bases; nucleotides outside the gene matches: 9. The CDR3 is 16 residues long. In germline, CDR1 is MRHNA, CDR2 SNTAGT. This CDR3 reads CASSDSGRDREGIQYF. Here the CDR3 DNA reads TGTGCCAGCAGTGACTCGGGGCGGGACAGGGAGGGCATTCAGTACTTC.

The chain joins TRBV7-6 to TRBJ2-3, with a tentative D call TRBD1 (6 bases). The V end lost 5 bases, the J end lost 2 bases, and 17 bases lay between the germline ends. There are 16 residues in the CDR3. Germline assignment: CDR1 SGHVS and CDR2 FNYEAQ. The CDR3 loop is CASSGQTRGNTDTQYF. In DNA, the CDR3 is TGTGCCAGCAGCGGACAGACAAGAGGAAACACAGATACGCAGTATTTT.

The rearrangement links TRBV28 to TRBJ2-4; TRBD1 matches at 8 bases. The CDR3 contains 17 residues. Germline V lookup: CDR1 MDHEN, CDR2 SYDVKM. Losses at the gene ends were 2 bases for V and 1 base for J; bases not matched to a gene: 7. DNA of the CDR3: TGTGCCAGCAGTTTAGCAGGGGGCAATGTGGCCAAAAACATTCAGTACTTC. The encoded protein is CASSLAGGNVAKNIQYF.

CDR3 DNA sequence: TGTGCCAGCACGCGGCAGCAAGAGACCCAGTACTTC. It translates to CASTRQQETQYF. The rearrangement links TRBV28 to TRBJ2-5; D gene ambiguous. There are 12 residues in the CDR3. The V gene lost 7 bases and the J gene lost 2 bases, with 8 bases spanning the gap. The V gene's germline CDR1 is MDHEN and CDR2 SYDVKM.

This clone has a single count. The J gene is TRBJ1-5, the V gene TRBV21-1; the table's D call, TRBD1, has no DNA check behind it. TRBV21-1 is given as a pseudogene. The CDR3 covers 21 residues. The DNA of the CDR3 is TGTGCCAGCAGCAAAAATGGAAGGACAGGGGGCGGGAAGTTGAGCAATCAGCCCCAGCATTTT. Its protein product is CASSKNGRTGGGKLSNQPQHF.

The rearrangement uses TRBV5-6 and TRBJ2-7; 10 bases align to TRBD2. This CDR3 is 15 amino acids long. The V gene's germline CDR1 is SGHDT and CDR2 YYEEEE. V lost 4 bases and J lost 6; bases outside the gene matches: 10. CDR3 amino acids: CASSGRAGGPSEQYF. CDR3 in DNA: TGTGCCAGCAGCGGCCGAGCGGGAGGGCCGAGCGAGCAGTACTTC.

V is TRBV11-2 and J is TRBJ2-2, with TRBD2 identical over 9 bases. Per the germline V gene, CDR1 is SGHAT and CDR2 is FQNNGV. V dropped 3 bases and J dropped 7; count of bases not matched to a gene: 12. The CDR3 is 17 residues long. In DNA form, the CDR3 reads TGTGCCAGCAGCTTTCCTGCTGGCGGGAGGGCCGGCGGGGAGCTGTTTTTT. It translates to CASSFPAGGRAGGELFF.

The J gene is TRBJ1-3, the V gene TRBV5-4; possibly TRBD1 for D (6 bases). From germline, CDR1 is SGHNT and CDR2 YYREEE (reference sequence). The CDR3 spans 16 residues. The ends were cut back, 4 bases at V and 4 bases at J, with 18 bases in the middle. In nucleotides, the CDR3 is TGTGCCAGCAGCAACCCCCAGGGGACTCAGGGAAACACCATATATTTT. Translated: CASSNPQGTQGNTIYF.

The chain has TRBV2 and TRBJ2-3, with D maybe TRBD1 (5 bases). The CDR3 is 15 amino acids. Trimming shortened V by 8 bases and J by 0 bases, and 15 bases separated the two germline ends. Germline V gene sequence: CDR1 SNHLY, CDR2 FYNNEI. The CDR3 sequence is CASLRVTPSTDTQYF. In nucleotides, the CDR3 is TGTGCCAGCCTCAGGGTCACACCTAGCACAGATACGCAGTATTTT.

The CDR3 nucleotides are TGTGCCAGCAGTTTACAGGGTCGGACCGGGGAGCTGTTTTTT. As protein: CASSLQGRTGELFF. The chain combines TRBV27 with TRBJ2-2; tentatively, D is TRBD1 (5 bases). Germline values: CDR1 MNHEY, CDR2 SMNVEV (reference sequence). The CDR3 has 14 amino acids. Trimming pared 2 bases from V and 5 bases from J, leaving 9 bases between.